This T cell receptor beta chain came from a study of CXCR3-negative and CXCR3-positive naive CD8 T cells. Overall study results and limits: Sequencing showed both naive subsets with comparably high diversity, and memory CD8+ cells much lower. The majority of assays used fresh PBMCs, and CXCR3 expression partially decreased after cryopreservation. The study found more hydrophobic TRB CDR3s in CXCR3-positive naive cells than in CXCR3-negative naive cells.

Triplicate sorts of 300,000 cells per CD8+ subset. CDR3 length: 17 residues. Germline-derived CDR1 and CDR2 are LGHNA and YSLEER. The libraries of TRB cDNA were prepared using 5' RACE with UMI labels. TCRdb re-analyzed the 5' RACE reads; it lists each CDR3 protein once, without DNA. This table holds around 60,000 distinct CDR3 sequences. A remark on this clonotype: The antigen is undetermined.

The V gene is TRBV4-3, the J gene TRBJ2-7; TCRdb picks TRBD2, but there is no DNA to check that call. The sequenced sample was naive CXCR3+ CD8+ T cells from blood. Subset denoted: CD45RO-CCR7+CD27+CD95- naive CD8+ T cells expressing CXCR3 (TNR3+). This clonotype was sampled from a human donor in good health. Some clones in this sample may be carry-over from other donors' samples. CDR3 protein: CASSHDPSGLGSYEQYF.